This TCR beta chain emerged from a study of blood T cell repertoires in COVID-19. Authors' processing steps: Using reference gene primer amplification, nucleated cell counts were estimated. The data were produced by immunoSEQ multiplex PCR, yet TCRdb's version contains in-frame clones alone and is incomplete. The V and J calls and the clone size are those of that table, but D and trimming were determined from the DNA. Of hundreds of thousands of clones in the sample, around four fifths were seen once. From germline, CDR1 is KGHSH and CDR2 LQKENI. Trimming took 5 bases from V and 5 from J; bases not matched to a gene: 9. CDR3 length: 16 residues.

This receptor was obtained from an elderly man with acute or convalescent COVID-19. The sample taken for sequencing was peripheral blood. This chain links TRBV18 with TRBJ2-5; 12 bases fit TRBD1. The CDR3 DNA reads as TGTGCCAGCTCAACCTTGGGACAGGGGGCGCCGGAGACCCAGTACTTC. It yields the protein CASSTLGQGAPETQYF.